What follows is one T cell receptor (beta chain) and its context. These data come from a study of radiotherapy plus CTLA-4 blockade in lung cancer. Study summary: Among patients, about 20% showed objective responses, and roughly 31% had disease control.

Profiled with immunoSEQ multiplex PCR; TCRdb holds only in-frame clones, not every one. The sample has some 51,000 clones, 77% seen once; the top ten hold about 2.5%. This TCR derives from a human donor with non-small cell lung cancer whose response to radiotherapy plus ipilimumab could not be evaluated. This specimen consisted of peripheral blood, obtained from a patient treated with radiotherapy plus ipilimumab.

The CDR3 loop reads CASADLGGTQYF. Here the CDR3 DNA reads TGTGCCAGCGCAGACTTAGGAGGGACCCAGTACTTC. V and J are TRBV4-2 and TRBJ2-5; D might be TRBD2 (5 bases). Trimming stripped 8 bases from V and 7 bases from J, with 14 bases between. This CDR3 region has 12 residues. Per the germline V gene, CDR1 is LGHNA and CDR2 is YNFKEQ.